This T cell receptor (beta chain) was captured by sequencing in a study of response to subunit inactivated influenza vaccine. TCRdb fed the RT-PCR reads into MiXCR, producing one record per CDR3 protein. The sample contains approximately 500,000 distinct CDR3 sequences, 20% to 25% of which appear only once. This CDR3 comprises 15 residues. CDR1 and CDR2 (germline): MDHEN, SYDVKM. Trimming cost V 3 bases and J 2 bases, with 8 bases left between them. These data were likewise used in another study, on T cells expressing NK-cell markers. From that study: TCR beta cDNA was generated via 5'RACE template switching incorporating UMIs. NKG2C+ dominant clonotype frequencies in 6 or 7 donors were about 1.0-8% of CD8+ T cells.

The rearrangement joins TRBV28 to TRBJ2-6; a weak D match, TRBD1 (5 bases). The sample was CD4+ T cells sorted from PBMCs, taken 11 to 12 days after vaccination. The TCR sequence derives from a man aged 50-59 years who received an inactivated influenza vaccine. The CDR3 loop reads CASSLKTAGANVLTF. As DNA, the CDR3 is TGTGCCAGCAGTTTGAAGACAGCTGGGGCCAACGTCCTGACTTTC. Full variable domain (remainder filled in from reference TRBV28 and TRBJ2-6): DVKVTQSSRYLVKRTGEKVFLECVQDMDHENMFWYRQDPGLGLRLIYFSYDVKMKEKGDIPEGYSVSREKKERFSLILESASTNQTSMYLCASSLKTAGANVLTFGAGSRLTVL.